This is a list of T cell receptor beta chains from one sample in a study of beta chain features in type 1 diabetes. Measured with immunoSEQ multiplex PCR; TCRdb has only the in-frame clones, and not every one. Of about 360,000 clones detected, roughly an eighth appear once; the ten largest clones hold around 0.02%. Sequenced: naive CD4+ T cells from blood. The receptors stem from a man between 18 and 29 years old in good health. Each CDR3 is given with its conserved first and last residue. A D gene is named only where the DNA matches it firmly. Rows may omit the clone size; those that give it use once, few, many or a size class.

TGTGCCAGCCACGGGACAGTAACCTACGAGCAGTACTTC CASHGTVTYEQYF . TRBD1 TRBJ2-7 TRBV28
TGTGCCAGCAGCTTAGGGACTAGCGGGAGGGCAGGCACAGATACGCAGTATTTT CASSLGTSGRAGTDTQYF few TRBD2 TRBJ2-3 TRBV7-8
TGCGCCAGCATCGGGGGGACTGAGCAGTTCTTC CASIGGTEQFF . TRBD2 TRBJ2-1 TRBV23-1
TGTGCCAGCAGCTTAGCGAGACTGCACACTGAAGCTTTCTTT CASSLARLHTEAFF few . TRBJ1-1 TRBV7-2
TGTGCCAGCAGCTTAGCGTCTGGGGCCAACGTCCTGACTTTC CASSLASGANVLTF few . TRBJ2-6 TRBV11-2
TGCGCCAGCAGCTTGGGGGCAGATCTGAACACTGAAGCTTTCTTT CASSLGADLNTEAFF . . TRBJ1-1 TRBV5-1
TGCAGCGTTGGGGAGACAGGGGGGGGTTACGAGCAGTACTTC CSVGETGGGYEQYF few TRBD1 TRBJ2-7 TRBV29-1
TGTGCCAGCAGCGGACCGGGACAGATCTACGAGCAGTACTTC CASSGPGQIYEQYF few TRBD1 TRBJ2-7 TRBV9
TGTGCCAGCAGATCCACCGGGACAGCTAGGGGCGAGCAGTACTTC CASRSTGTARGEQYF . TRBD1 TRBJ2-7 TRBV28
TGTGCCAGCGGGCCTTACAGGTTATCCTACGAGCAGTACTTC CASGPYRLSYEQYF few . TRBJ2-7 TRBV6-5
TGTGCCAGCAGCGTAGATCCGGGGGGTTCCTACAATGAGCAGTTCTTC CASSVDPGGSYNEQFF few TRBD2 TRBJ2-1 TRBV9
TGTGCCTGGAGCTACGAACGCGGCAGGGGCTATGGCTACACCTTC CAWSYERGRGYGYTF few . TRBJ1-2 TRBV30
TGTGCCAGCAGCTTAATCCCCCAGGTGGGACAGGGCAATGAGCAGTTCTTC CASSLIPQVGQGNEQFF . TRBD1 TRBJ2-1 TRBV7-6
TGTGCCAGCAGTTCGAGACAGGGGGTCTACGAGCAGTACTTC CASSSRQGVYEQYF . TRBD1 TRBJ2-7 TRBV6-5
TGTGCCAGCTCCGTCAGATATCAAGGCTACACCTTC CASSVRYQGYTF few . TRBJ1-2 TRBV6-5
TGCGCCAGCAGTGTCCTGGGGGGGAACTATGGCTACACCTTC CASSVLGGNYGYTF few . TRBJ1-2 TRBV4-3
TGCGCCAGCAGCTTGGCCGAGGGGAAGGCGGGGGCTAACACCGGGGAGCTGTTTTTT CASSLAEGKAGANTGELFF . . TRBJ2-2 TRBV5-1
TGTGCCAGCAGCTTAGCCCTGACAGGAATTCCCTACGAGCAGTACTTC CASSLALTGIPYEQYF . . TRBJ2-7 TRBV7-9
TGTGCCAGCAGCTTTAATACAGGGCCCTACGAGCAGTACTTC CASSFNTGPYEQYF . . TRBJ2-7 TRBV7-3
TGTGCCAGCAGTTCTCCCAAGGACGGGGGAAGCACAGATACGCAGTATTTT CASSSPKDGGSTDTQYF . . TRBJ2-3 TRBV7-9
TGTGCCAGCAGTTACGGGACAGGGAACACCGGGGAGCTGTTTTTT CASSYGTGNTGELFF . TRBD1 TRBJ2-2 TRBV6-6
TGTGCCAGTAGTGAAATCGGGACAGGGGACTACGAGCAGTACTTC CASSEIGTGDYEQYF . TRBD1 TRBJ2-7 TRBV19
TGTGCCAGCAGCTTCCGTGGAACGGGACAGATAAACCAAGAGACCCAGTACTTC CASSFRGTGQINQETQYF few TRBD1 TRBJ2-5 TRBV5-5
TGTGCCAGCTCACCCGGGACAGGGTCTAACTATGGCTACACCTTC CASSPGTGSNYGYTF . TRBD1 TRBJ1-2 TRBV18
TGTGCCTGGAGTGCCCAGATGAACACTGAAGCTTTCTTT CAWSAQMNTEAFF few . TRBJ1-1 TRBV30
TGCGCCAGCAGCCAAGGGGGGTTCGGGGGACTGACGGCGACAGATACGCAGTATTTT CASSQGGFGGLTATDTQYF few . TRBJ2-3 TRBV4-3
TGTGCCAGCAGCGTAGACTATAGGACGAATCGGCGGGAGGCCCGTTACAATGAGCAGTTCTTC CASSVDYRTNRREARYNEQFF few TRBD2 TRBJ2-1 TRBV9
TGTGCCAGCAGCTTAGAGTGGCGGACAGAGCAGTTCTTC CASSLEWRTEQFF . . TRBJ2-1 TRBV11-3